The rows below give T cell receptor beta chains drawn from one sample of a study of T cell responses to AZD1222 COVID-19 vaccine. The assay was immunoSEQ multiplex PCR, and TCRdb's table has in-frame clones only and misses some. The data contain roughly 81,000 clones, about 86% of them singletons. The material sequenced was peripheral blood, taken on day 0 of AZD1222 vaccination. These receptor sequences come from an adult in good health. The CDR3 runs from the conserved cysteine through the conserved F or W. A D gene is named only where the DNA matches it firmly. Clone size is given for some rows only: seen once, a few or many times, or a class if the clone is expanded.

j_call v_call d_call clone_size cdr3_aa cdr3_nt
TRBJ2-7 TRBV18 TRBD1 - CASSPDRVSYEQYF TGTGCCAGCTCACCTGACAGGGTCTCCTACGAGCAGTACTTC
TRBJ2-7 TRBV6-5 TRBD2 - CASLLAGGNEQYF TGTGCCAGCCTACTAGCGGGAGGGAACGAGCAGTACTTC
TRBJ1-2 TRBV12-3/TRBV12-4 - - CASRTTGRGYTF TGTGCCAGCAGGACAACAGGGAGGGGCTACACCTTC
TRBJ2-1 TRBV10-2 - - CASSEGLAHDEQFF TGCGCCAGCAGTGAAGGTCTAGCCCACGATGAGCAGTTCTTC
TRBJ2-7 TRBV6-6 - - CASRPVAVSSYEQYF TGTGCCAGCAGACCTGTAGCGGTTAGCTCCTACGAGCAGTACTTC
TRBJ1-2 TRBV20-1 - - CSATGAGGYTF TGCAGTGCTACAGGGGCTGGTGGCTACACCTTC
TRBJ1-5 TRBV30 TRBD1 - CACNPGGSLVQPQHF TGTGCCTGCAACCCAGGGGGCAGTTTAGTTCAGCCCCAGCATTTT
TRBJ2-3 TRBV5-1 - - CASSLEGVPSTDTQYF TGCGCCAGCAGCTTGGAGGGGGTCCCTAGCACAGATACGCAGTATTTT
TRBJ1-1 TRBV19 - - CASSGGTSKAFF TGTGCCAGTAGTGGCGGGACTTCAAAAGCTTTCTTT
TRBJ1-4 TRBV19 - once CASSIPPGGSTNEKLFF TGTGCCAGTAGTATCCCCCCCGGAGGCAGCACTAATGAAAAACTGTTTTTT
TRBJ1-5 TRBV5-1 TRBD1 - CASIEVRGCRTVNSNQPQHF TGCGCCAGCATTGAGGTCAGGGGGTGTCGGACCGTAAATAGCAATCAGCCCCAGCATTTT
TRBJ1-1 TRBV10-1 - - CASKGPTGTEAFF TGCGCCAGCAAGGGACCCACAGGGACTGAAGCTTTCTTT
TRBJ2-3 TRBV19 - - CASSVIAANPTDTQYF TGTGCCAGTAGTGTTATAGCGGCTAACCCCACAGATACGCAGTATTTT
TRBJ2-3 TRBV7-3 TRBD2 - CASSSGLAGRADTQYF TGTGCCAGCAGCTCAGGACTAGCGGGAAGGGCAGATACGCAGTATTTT
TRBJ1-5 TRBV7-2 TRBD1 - CASSSSDTGDNQPQHF TGTGCCAGCAGCTCCTCGGATACAGGGGACAATCAGCCCCAGCATTTT
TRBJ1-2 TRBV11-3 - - CASSLEANYGYTF TGTGCCAGCAGCTTAGAAGCTAACTATGGCTACACCTTC
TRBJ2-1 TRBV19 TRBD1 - CASSIDRGPDNEQFF TGTGCCAGTAGTATCGACAGGGGACCTGACAATGAGCAGTTCTTC
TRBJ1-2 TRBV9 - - CASSYGLITNYGYTF TGTGCCAGCAGTTACGGACTGATTACTAACTATGGCTACACCTTC
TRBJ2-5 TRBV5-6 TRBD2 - CASSSPAGLAGGRQETQYF TGTGCCAGCAGCTCGCCAGCGGGACTAGCGGGAGGGAGGCAAGAGACCCAGTACTTC
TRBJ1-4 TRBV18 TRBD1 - CASSQGGGEKLFF TGTGCCAGCTCACAGGGAGGGGGCGAAAAACTGTTTTTT
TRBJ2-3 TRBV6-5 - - CASSYSHPTTDTQYF TGTGCCAGCAGTTACTCGCACCCCACCACAGATACGCAGTATTTT
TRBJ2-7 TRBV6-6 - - CASRLLSEQYF TGTGCCAGCCGGTTGCTCAGCGAGCAGTACTTC
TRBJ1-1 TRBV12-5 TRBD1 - CASAPRGTGASGAFF TGTGCTAGTGCCCCCCGGGGGACAGGGGCGTCTGGAGCTTTCTTT
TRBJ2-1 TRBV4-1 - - CASSQDVDLGSVGEQFF TGCGCCAGCAGCCAAGATGTGGACCTAGGTAGCGTGGGAGAGCAGTTCTTC
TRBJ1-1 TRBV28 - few CASSFRQTNTEAFF TGTGCCAGCAGTTTTAGACAAACGAACACTGAAGCTTTCTTT
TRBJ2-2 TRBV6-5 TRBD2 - CATFRLAANTGELFF TGTGCCACCTTTAGACTAGCGGCGAACACCGGGGAGCTGTTTTTT
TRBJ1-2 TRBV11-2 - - CASSLGGRGIGYTF TGTGCCAGCAGCTTAGGGGGGAGAGGGATTGGCTACACCTTC
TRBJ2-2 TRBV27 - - CASGYRANTGELFF TGTGCCAGCGGCTACAGGGCTAACACCGGGGAGCTGTTTTTT
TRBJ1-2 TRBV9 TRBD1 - CASSQRPGGDYGYTF TGTGCCAGCAGCCAGAGGCCAGGGGGCGACTATGGCTACACCTTC
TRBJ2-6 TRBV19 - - CASSLDSSGANVLTF TGTGCCAGTAGTTTAGACAGCTCTGGGGCCAACGTCCTGACTTTC
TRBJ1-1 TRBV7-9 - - CASSLSVSNLDTEAFF TGTGCCAGCAGCTTATCGGTCTCCAACCTGGACACTGAAGCTTTCTTT
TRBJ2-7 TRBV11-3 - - CASSLRLGGEQYF TGTGCCAGCAGCTTACGGCTTGGGGGCGAGCAGTACTTC
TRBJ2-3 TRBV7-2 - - CASSQQSTDTQYF TGTGCCAGCAGCCAACAGAGCACAGATACGCAGTATTTT
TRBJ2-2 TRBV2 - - CASSGTDLANTGELFF TGTGCCAGCAGTGGGACAGATCTGGCGAACACCGGGGAGCTGTTTTTT
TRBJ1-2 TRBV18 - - CASSPPNDYGYTF TGTGCCAGCTCACCACCGAACGACTATGGCTACACCTTC
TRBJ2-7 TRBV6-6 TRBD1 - CASSPRGQGAWEQYF TGTGCCAGCAGCCCAAGGGGACAGGGGGCGTGGGAGCAGTACTTC
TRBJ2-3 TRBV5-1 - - CASSLGGSTDTQYF TGCGCCAGCAGCTTGGGGGGTAGCACAGATACGCAGTATTTT
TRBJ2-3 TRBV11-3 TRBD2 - CASSSGFGGAPTDTQYF TGTGCCAGCAGCTCAGGATTCGGGGGGGCTCCAACAGATACGCAGTATTTT
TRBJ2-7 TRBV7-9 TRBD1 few CASSSNRGRGEQYF TGTGCCAGCAGCTCGAACAGGGGACGGGGCGAGCAGTACTTC
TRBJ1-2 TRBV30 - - CAWSGRLHYTF TGTGCCTGGAGTGGACGGCTTCACTACACCTTC
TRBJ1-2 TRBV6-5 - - CASSRSGGGYTF TGTGCCAGCAGTCGTTCGGGTGGGGGCTACACCTTC
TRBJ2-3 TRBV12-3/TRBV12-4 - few CASSFEGTDTQYF TGTGCCAGCAGTTTTGAGGGAACAGATACGCAGTATTTT